A single sample is the source of the 29 T cell receptor beta chains below, sequenced in a study of shared clonotypes between healthy human individuals (dated by TCRdb to 2019 to 2021). The library was made by the immunoSEQ multiplex PCR assay. TCRdb stores this immuneACCESS table with in-frame sequences only. Part of the clones is absent; in the studies checked, under half of the shortfall reflects unresolved V genes, and no reason is known for the rest. Counted in this sample were approximately 1.5 million clones; around 98% of them appeared once. The ten most abundant clones make up roughly 0.45% of the sample. Sequences were obtained from naive CD4+ T cells sorted from blood. Taken with the paper, the label for cell subset or site translates to: CD45RA+ positively selected. Source of these receptors: a man aged 25 to 45 in good health.

As for this clone: In the same sample, other DNA sequences code for this CDR3. This chain links TRBV19 with TRBJ1-5; tentative D call: TRBD1 (6 bases). The V gene's germline CDR1 is LNHDA and CDR2 SQIVND (reference sequence). There are 14 residues in the CDR3. The germline V and J ends were trimmed by 3 bases and 1 base, with 7 bases remaining between them. CDR3 loop: CASSIQGSNQPQHF. The CDR3, as DNA: TGTGCCAGTAGTATCCAGGGGAGCAATCAGCCCCAGCATTTT.

This chain connects TRBV11-2 to TRBJ2-1; 7 bases are shared with TRBD2. This CDR3 comprises 13 residues. Germline trimming cut 5 bases from V and 7 bases from J; bases unmatched to any gene: 5. Per the germline V gene, CDR1 is SGHAT and CDR2 is FQNNGV. The CDR3 DNA is TGTGCCAGCAGCCCGGGGAGGGCTAATGAGCAGTTCTTC. Residues: CASSPGRANEQFF.

The chain has TRBV28 and TRBJ1-5, with D perhaps TRBD1 (5 bases). This CDR3 has 13 residues. Germline CDR1 reads MDHEN; CDR2 reads SYDVKM. Trimming shortened V by 7 bases and J by 6 bases, and 13 bases separated the two germline ends. The DNA of the CDR3 is TGTGCCAGCACCCCTCGGGACTTTCAGCCCCAGCATTTT. It yields the protein CASTPRDFQPQHF.

The chain couples TRBV28 to TRBJ2-1; a weak D match, TRBD1 (5 bases). V lost 5 bases and J lost 4, with 12 bases in between. Germline lookup yields CDR1 MDHEN and CDR2 SYDVKM. There are 14 residues in the CDR3. The CDR3 spells CASSQGPLYNEQFF. The CDR3 coding sequence is TGTGCCAGCAGTCAGGGTCCTTTATACAATGAGCAGTTCTTC.

The chain links TRBV7-9 to TRBJ2-2; D is perhaps TRBD1 (6 bases). Germline V gene lookup returns CDR1 SEHNR and CDR2 FQNEAQ (reference sequence). The CDR3 runs to 15 residues. The V gene lost 4 bases and the J gene lost 7 bases, with 16 bases spanning the gap. CDR3 nucleotide sequence: TGTGCCAGCAGCTCCGAGAGGGGGAGAGGCGGGGAGCTGTTTTTT. Amino acid sequence: CASSSERGRGGELFF.

V usage is TRBV7-2 and J usage is TRBJ2-7; 11 positions agree with TRBD2. The germline gives CDR1 SGHTA, CDR2 FQGNSA. The V and J ends lost 4 bases and 4 bases, in that order; junction bases with no gene match: 6. The CDR3 runs 15 residues. In DNA form, the CDR3 reads TGTGCCAGCAGCTCGCCGACTAGCGGGACTTACGAGCAGTACTTC. Residues: CASSSPTSGTYEQYF.

Notes on this clone: In the same sample, other DNA sequences code for this CDR3. This chain links TRBV4-3 with TRBJ2-2; D possibly corresponds to TRBD2 (6 bases). The V end lost 0 bases, the J end lost 8 bases, and 7 bases lay between the germline ends. The CDR3 runs 13 residues. Germline assignment: CDR1 LGHNA and CDR2 YSLEER. The CDR3 coding sequence is TGCGCCAGCAGCCAAGATGGGACTGGGGAGCTGTTTTTT. Its protein product is CASSQDGTGELFF.

In nucleotides, the CDR3 is TGTGCCAGCAAGGTCGAGGGCTCCTACGAGCAGTACTTC. It codes for CASKVEGSYEQYF. The chain carries TRBV2 and TRBJ2-7; weak D call: TRBD2 (5 bases). Between the trimmed V and J ends, which lost 7 bases and 0 bases, there was a span of 10 bases. Germline V gene data show CDR1 as SNHLY and CDR2 as FYNNEI. The CDR3 extends over 13 amino acids.

The rearrangement joins TRBV5-6 to TRBJ2-7; no definite D call. V lost 3 bases, J lost 3 bases, and 7 bases lay in between. The CDR3 length is 12 residues. Germline CDR1 and CDR2: SGHDT and YYEEEE. In DNA, the CDR3 is TGTGCCAGCAGCTGGAATAGCTACGAGCAGTACTTC. This gives the protein CASSWNSYEQYF.

About this clone: This sample also contains other DNA sequences that code for the same CDR3. This rearrangement joins TRBV14 to TRBJ2-1; no reliable D call. The germline V gene has CDR1 SGHDN and CDR2 FVKESK. CDR3 length equals 13 residues. V was trimmed by 0 bases and J by 3 bases, leaving 3 bases between them. The CDR3 spells CASSQDRYNEQFF. The CDR3 DNA is TGTGCCAGCAGCCAAGACCGCTACAATGAGCAGTTCTTC.

Only one count was recorded for this clone. The rearrangement links TRBV27 to TRBJ1-5, with D tentatively TRBD1 (6 bases). The CDR3 length is 14 residues. V was trimmed by 9 bases and J by 2 bases, leaving 14 bases between them. CDR1 and CDR2 (germline): MNHEY, SMNVEV (reference sequence). Written as DNA, the CDR3 is TGTGCCAGTAGCTATACAGGGCGCAATCAGCCCCAGCATTTT. This translates into CASSYTGRNQPQHF.

This clone was seen once. V and J are TRBV6-5 and TRBJ1-3, with D unclear. The length of the CDR3 is 13 residues. Trimming stripped 6 bases from V and 1 base from J, with 7 bases between. In germline, CDR1 is MNHEY, CDR2 SVGAGI. CDR3 DNA: TGTGCCAGCAGCCCAACTTCTGGAAACACCATATATTTT. It translates to CASSPTSGNTIYF.

This clone was observed a single time. The chain joins TRBV29-1 to TRBJ2-3, with TRBD2 matching over 11 bases. V trimming: 6 bases; J trimming: 6 bases; junction bases outside the gene matches: 8. This CDR3 is built from 14 residues. CDR1 and CDR2 from the germline V gene are SQVTM and ANQGSEA. In DNA form, the CDR3 reads TGCAGCGTCCCCCTAGCGGGAGGCGGTGATACGCAGTATTTT. It is translated as CSVPLAGGGDTQYF.

This chain connects TRBV28 to TRBJ1-2; TRBD1 is a possible D gene (6 bases). The CDR3 consists of 16 residues. The ends were cut back, 4 bases at V and 3 bases at J, with 18 bases in the middle. Germline V CDR1 and CDR2: MDHEN, SYDVKM. CDR3 region: CASSSLGAGRDYGYTF. In DNA, the CDR3 is TGTGCCAGCAGTTCTCTGGGGGCCGGCAGGGACTATGGCTACACCTTC.

The genes are TRBV6-5 and TRBJ2-5; unclear D gene. Germline-derived CDR1 and CDR2 are MNHEY and SVGAGI. Trimming left V 2 bases short and J 4 bases short, with 14 bases between. The CDR3 has 15 amino acids. Here the CDR3 DNA reads TGTGCCAGCAGTTACACAGAAGTCCTAGGAGAGACCCAGTACTTC. Protein product: CASSYTEVLGETQYF.

The rearrangement joins TRBV28 to TRBJ2-1, with 8 bases lining up with TRBD1. Unmatched junction bases numbered 9, after V lost 10 bases and J lost 7 bases. CDR3 length equals 13 residues. Looked up from germline, CDR1 is MDHEN and CDR2 is SYDVKM. The DNA for the CDR3 is TGTGCCACCAGCGGACAGGGATGGAATGAGCAGTTCTTC. Translating gives CATSGQGWNEQFF.

The chain couples TRBV6-6 to TRBJ2-7, with TRBD1 matching over 9 bases. CDR1 and CDR2 (germline): MNHNY, SVGAGI (reference sequence). This CDR3 comprises 16 residues. The J segment lost 3 bases and the V segment lost 0 bases, leaving 6 bases of the junction unmatched. The CDR3: CASSYSTQGAIYEQYF. The CDR3 DNA sequence: TGTGCCAGCAGTTACTCGACACAGGGGGCGATCTACGAGCAGTACTTC.

This sequence joins TRBV15 and TRBJ2-7; 10 bases line up with TRBD2. J lost 6 bases, V lost 2 bases, and 4 bases had no gene match. Germline CDR1 reads LNHNV; CDR2 reads YYDKDF (reference sequence). The CDR3 contains 14 residues. The CDR3 sequence is CATSRLAGVGEQYF. CDR3 nucleotide sequence: TGTGCCACCAGCAGACTAGCGGGAGTTGGCGAGCAGTACTTC.

V usage is TRBV5-4 and J usage is TRBJ2-7, with a weak D call TRBD1 (5 bases). Germline CDR1 reads SGHNT; CDR2 reads YYREEE (reference sequence). V lost 0 bases and J lost 4, with 8 bases in between. CDR3 length: 13 residues. CDR3: CASSLDRLYEQYF. The CDR3 DNA reads as TGTGCCAGCAGCTTGGACAGGCTTTACGAGCAGTACTTC.

The genes are TRBV11-2 and TRBJ2-1; weak D call: TRBD2 (6 bases). The germline CDR1 and CDR2 sequences are SGHAT and FQNNGV. The CDR3 covers 15 residues. With 4 bases removed from V and 4 bases from J, the gap between germline ends came to 14 bases. Here the CDR3 reads CASSYGRGPYNEQFF. CDR3 sequence (DNA): TGTGCCAGCAGCTATGGGCGGGGACCTTACAATGAGCAGTTCTTC.

V gene TRBV19 combines with J gene TRBJ1-5, with 7 nucleotides matching TRBD1. The CDR3 is 16 amino acids. Germline CDR1 reads LNHDA; CDR2 reads SQIVND (reference sequence). J lost 7 bases, V lost 1 base, and 10 bases had no gene match. CDR3 nucleotide sequence: TGTGCCAGTAGTATAGTCCCACAGGGGACCACCCAGCCCCAGCATTTT. Translating gives CASSIVPQGTTQPQHF.

V is TRBV28 and J is TRBJ1-4; D is perhaps TRBD1 (5 bases). Trimming cost V 6 bases and J 5 bases, with 13 bases left between them. The CDR3 length is 14 residues. Germline V gene sequence: CDR1 MDHEN, CDR2 SYDVKM. CDR3 protein: CASSQGTVNEKLFF. CDR3 DNA sequence: TGTGCCAGCAGCCAAGGGACGGTGAATGAAAAACTGTTTTTT.

This chain joins TRBV7-8 and TRBJ2-7; no firm D call. Germline V gives CDR1 SGHVS, CDR2 FQNEAQ. V lost 3 bases and J 0 bases, leaving 21 bases between the germline ends. The CDR3 has 18 amino acids. CDR3 in amino acids: CASSFPTLIHNSSYEQYF. CDR3 nucleotide sequence: TGTGCCAGCAGCTTTCCAACCCTGATCCACAATAGCTCCTACGAGCAGTACTTC.

For the CDR3, the DNA is TGTGCCAGCAGGCCAGGACCTGGGACAGGGTTTTCCGAGCAGTACTTC. Translation: CASRPGPGTGFSEQYF. V and J are TRBV7-6 and TRBJ2-7; the match to TRBD1 covers 9 bases. Germline V gives CDR1 SGHVS, CDR2 FNYEAQ. CDR3 length: 16 amino acids. V lost 6 bases and J lost 6; bases outside the gene matches: 15.

V gene TRBV6-1 combines with J gene TRBJ2-3; no definite D call. Per the germline V gene, CDR1 is MNHNS and CDR2 is SASEGT. Trimming pared 3 bases from V and 6 bases from J, leaving 10 bases between. This CDR3 contains 13 residues. The CDR3 protein is CASSEVPRDTQYF. CDR3 DNA: TGTGCCAGCAGTGAGGTCCCGCGGGATACGCAGTATTTT.

This chain connects TRBV10-3 to TRBJ2-7; no definite D call. Germline V lookup: CDR1 ENHRY, CDR2 SYGVKD. The CDR3 extends over 14 amino acids. With 5 bases removed from V and 0 bases from J, the gap between germline ends came to 11 bases. CDR3 DNA sequence: TGTGCCATCAGTAGTGAGAGCTACTCCTACGAGCAGTACTTC. Translation gives CAISSESYSYEQYF.

The chain carries TRBV18 and TRBJ1-5; D is unclear. The CDR3 runs 14 residues. Germline V gene data show CDR1 as KGHSH and CDR2 as LQKENI. Between the trimmed V and J ends, which lost 3 bases and 8 bases, there was a span of 14 bases. The CDR3 DNA is TGTGCCAGCTCACCGAGGACGACCCAGGAGCCCCAGCATTTT. Protein sequence: CASSPRTTQEPQHF.

V and J are TRBV7-6 and TRBJ2-7; no reliable D call. V was cut by 5 bases and J by 6 bases, with 17 bases left in between. Germline lookup yields CDR1 SGHVS and CDR2 FNYEAQ. This CDR3 is 14 amino acids long. CDR3 nucleotide sequence: TGTGCCAGCAGCCTAGTCATTGGTACCGGCGAGCAGTACTTC. This encodes CASSLVIGTGEQYF.

The J gene is TRBJ1-2, the V gene TRBV18; D is perhaps TRBD1 (5 bases). This CDR3 is 15 amino acids long. The V gene's germline CDR1 is KGHSH and CDR2 LQKENI. Trimming shortened V by 2 bases and J by 2 bases, and 12 bases separated the two germline ends. The CDR3 DNA reads as TGTGCCAGCTCACCATTGGGGGAAGTGAACTATGGCTACACCTTC. Encoded protein: CASSPLGEVNYGYTF.